These 4 T cell receptor beta chains originate from one sample sequenced in a study of T cell responses to AZD1222 COVID-19 vaccine. Produced via immunoSEQ multiplex PCR; TCRdb's table is partial and in-frame only. Found here are 150,000 to 200,000 clones, 80% to 95% of them singletons; the top ten hold around 1.2%. The sample here was peripheral blood, taken 28 days after the second AZD1222 dose. The origin of the receptors is an adult who received the AZD1222 COVID-19 vaccine.

In its sample, this clone was seen once. The chain combines TRBV6-4 with TRBJ1-6; tentative D call: TRBD1 (5 bases). CDR1 is MRHNA and CDR2 is SNTAGT in the germline V gene. The CDR3 is 14 residues long. Trimming pared 3 bases from V and 7 bases from J, leaving 10 bases between. The CDR3 sequence is CASSERGWNSPLHF. CDR3 coding DNA: TGTGCCAGCAGTGAACGGGGGTGGAATTCACCCCTCCACTTT.

This clone was picked up one time. The chain's CDR3 is CASSGAVSQPQHF. The CDR3 bases are TGTGCCAGCTCCGGGGCGGTGAGTCAGCCCCAGCATTTT. This chain uses TRBV7-9 with TRBJ1-5; D may be TRBD1 (5 bases). Looked up from germline, CDR1 is SEHNR and CDR2 is FQNEAQ (reference sequence). Trimming cost V 8 bases and J 6 bases, with 14 bases left between them. The CDR3 length is 13 residues.

V usage is TRBV18 and J usage is TRBJ1-1, with a possible D match to TRBD1 (6 bases). V was shortened by 2 bases and J by 0 bases, with 13 bases between the two germline ends. This CDR3 is built from 16 residues. Germline V lookup: CDR1 KGHSH, CDR2 LQKENI. CDR3 loop: CASSPGGTNLNTEAFF. The CDR3 DNA reads as TGTGCCAGCTCACCAGGGGGGACAAATTTGAACACTGAAGCTTTCTTT.

V and J are TRBV5-1 and TRBJ1-2, with TRBD1 matching over 11 bases. J gave up 8 bases and V 4 bases, and 10 bases lay outside the gene matches. Germline-derived CDR1 and CDR2 are SGHRS and YFSETQ. The CDR3 runs 15 residues. The CDR3 reads CASSGQGARLEGYTF. CDR3 bases: TGCGCCAGCAGCGGACAGGGGGCGCGATTGGAGGGCTACACCTTC.